The 25 T cell receptor beta chains below come from one sample, sequenced in a study of cytomegalovirus exposure and HLA in healthy donors. PCR was performed using 60 Vbeta and 13 Jbeta primers. Sequencing was performed with immunoSEQ multiplex PCR; in TCRdb, only in-frame clones are kept and a portion is missing. The table includes some 67,000 clones, 80% to 90% detected once. The specimen sequenced was PBMCs. The source is a woman in her twenties or thirties in good health and CMV-seropositive.

The rearrangement uses TRBV27 and TRBJ2-5, with 12 bases lining up with TRBD2. Germline values: CDR1 MNHEY, CDR2 SMNVEV (reference sequence). After removal of 6 bases from V and 4 bases from J, the junction contained 6 bases not matched to a gene. The CDR3 is 15 amino acids. CDR3 coding DNA: TGTGCCAGCAGGAGAACGGGACTAGCGGGAGAGACCCAGTACTTC. Encoded protein: CASRRTGLAGETQYF.

This clone was counted a few times. The J gene is TRBJ1-5, the V gene TRBV15; 10 bases fit TRBD1. Germline V gene sequence: CDR1 LNHNV, CDR2 YYDKDF (reference sequence). The CDR3 has 16 amino acids. Unmatched junction bases numbered 9, after V lost 9 bases and J lost 1 base. CDR3 loop: CATKAGGQGSNQPQHF. The CDR3 DNA is TGTGCCACTAAAGCAGGGGGACAGGGGAGCAATCAGCCCCAGCATTTT.

This sequence joins TRBV5-1 and TRBJ2-7; 8 bases are a match to TRBD2. Germline CDR1 SGHRS, CDR2 YFSETQ. This CDR3 region has 13 residues. V lost 4 bases and J lost 4; bases outside the gene matches: 4. CDR3 in DNA: TGCGCCAGCAGCCGGGGGGGGAGGTACGAGCAGTACTTC. Encoded protein: CASSRGGRYEQYF. Together with reference TRBV5-1 and TRBJ2-7, the CDR3 gives the full variable domain: KAGVTQTPRYLIKTRGQQVTLSCSPISGHRSVSWYQQTPGQGLQFLFEYFSETQRNKGNFPGRFSGRQFSNSRSEMNVSTLELGDSALYLCASSRGGRYEQYFGPGTRLTVT.

This chain uses TRBV7-9 with TRBJ2-7; 8 bases fit TRBD2. CDR1 and CDR2 from the germline V gene are SEHNR and FQNEAQ (reference sequence). CDR3 size: 18 residues. V trimming: 5 bases; J trimming: 3 bases; junction bases outside the gene matches: 18. CDR3 sequence reads: CASSQMGVHTSGYYEQYF. CDR3 nucleotide sequence: TGTGCCAGCAGCCAAATGGGGGTTCATACTAGCGGATACTACGAGCAGTACTTC.

The rearrangement uses TRBV6-1 and TRBJ2-3; D unresolved. In germline, CDR1 is MNHNS, CDR2 SASEGT. This CDR3 has 15 amino acids. Trimming shortened V by 5 bases and J by 1 base, and 13 bases separated the two germline ends. The CDR3 region has the DNA TGTGCCAGCAGTCGGTTTTATGTGGGCACAGATACGCAGTATTTT. This codes for CASSRFYVGTDTQYF.

This chain joins TRBV14 and TRBJ2-5; 10 bases align to TRBD2. The J segment lost 5 bases and the V segment lost 1 base, leaving 10 bases of the junction unmatched. There are 17 residues in the CDR3. The germline gives CDR1 SGHDN, CDR2 FVKESK. The CDR3 here is CASSQVGGLAGVETQYF. CDR3 coding DNA: TGTGCCAGCAGCCAAGTTGGGGGGCTAGCGGGAGTTGAGACCCAGTACTTC.

This clone was counted once. In nucleotides, the CDR3 is TGCGCCAGCAGCCAATCATCAGTCGCAACTAATGAAAAACTGTTTTTT. Translated: CASSQSSVATNEKLFF. The V and J genes are TRBV4-1 and TRBJ1-4, with D unresolved. Trimming cost V 2 bases and J 0 bases, with 10 bases left between them. CDR3 length: 16 amino acids. The germline V gene encodes CDR1 MGHRA and CDR2 YSYEKL.

The rearrangement joins TRBV27 to TRBJ1-2; D perhaps matches TRBD1 (6 bases). This CDR3 contains 15 residues. The V end was cut by 0 bases, the J end by 5 bases, with 13 bases between. Germline assignment: CDR1 MNHEY and CDR2 SMNVEV (reference sequence). The CDR3 region has the DNA TGTGCCAGCAGTTTATCGGGCAGGGGAATTTATGGCTACACCTTC. Amino acid sequence: CASSLSGRGIYGYTF.

V usage is TRBV28 and J usage is TRBJ2-1, with 12 bases lining up with TRBD2. The CDR3 spans 20 residues. V gave up 10 bases and J gave up 0 bases; unmatched junction bases: 19. Germline-derived CDR1 and CDR2 are MDHEN and SYDVKM. CDR3 amino acids: CANQIGLAGLAPSSYNEQFF. The CDR3 nucleotides are TGTGCCAACCAAATCGGACTAGCGGGGCTTGCTCCGAGCTCCTACAATGAGCAGTTCTTC. The complete variable domain, with remaining parts taken from reference TRBV28 and TRBJ2-1, reads DVKVTQSSRYLVKRTGEKVFLECVQDMDHENMFWYRQDPGLGLRLIYFSYDVKMKEKGDIPEGYSVSREKKERFSLILESASTNQTSMYLCANQIGLAGLAPSSYNEQFFGPGTRLTVL.

This chain joins TRBV6-6 and TRBJ2-5; 9 bases agree with TRBD1. Trimming cost V 9 bases and J 3 bases; bases outside gene matches: 11. Germline V gives CDR1 MNHNY, CDR2 SVGAGI (reference sequence). The CDR3 contains 15 residues. This CDR3 is CASAQFRTGEETQYF. For the CDR3, the DNA is TGTGCCAGTGCTCAATTTCGGACAGGGGAAGAGACCCAGTACTTC.

The chain has TRBV7-8 and TRBJ2-3, with D maybe TRBD1 (6 bases). The CDR3 totals 15 residues. Germline assignment: CDR1 SGHVS and CDR2 FQNEAQ. Trimming cost V 4 bases and J 2 bases, with 13 bases left between them. Written as DNA, the CDR3 is TGTGCCAGCAGCTCCCGGGACATTACCACAGATACGCAGTATTTT. Encoded protein: CASSSRDITTDTQYF.

The J gene is TRBJ2-1, the V gene TRBV7-7; 9 bases are shared with TRBD1. Germline lookup yields CDR1 SSHAT and CDR2 FNYEAQ (reference sequence). The CDR3 runs to 14 residues. V lost 2 bases, J lost 10 bases, and 6 bases stayed unmatched. The CDR3: CASSLTQGAGEQFF. CDR3 bases: TGTGCCAGCAGCTTAACACAGGGGGCTGGAGAGCAGTTCTTC.

The J gene is TRBJ1-4, the V gene TRBV7-9; 8 nucleotides line up with TRBD1. With V trimmed by 4 bases and J by 8 bases, 9 bases remained unmatched. From germline, CDR1 is SEHNR and CDR2 FQNEAQ (reference sequence). The length of the CDR3 is 15 residues. Here the CDR3 reads CASSYPGGATEKLFF. In DNA form, the CDR3 reads TGTGCCAGCAGCTACCCAGGGGGCGCCACAGAAAAACTGTTTTTT.

This clone appeared once. The chain carries TRBV10-2 and TRBJ1-2; 8 bases line up with TRBD1. The junction had 15 bases not matched to a gene; V was cut back by 3 bases and J by 6 bases. In germline, CDR1 is WSHSY, CDR2 SAAADI. The CDR3 sequence is 17 residues long. CDR3 in DNA: TGCGCCAGCAGTGAAGTCATCACCCCCGGGACAGGAAATGGCTACACCTTC. It specifies CASSEVITPGTGNGYTF.

V gene TRBV18 combines with J gene TRBJ1-5; D call uncertain. The CDR3 contains 15 residues. V lost 3 bases, J lost 0 bases, and 9 bases lay in between. Germline CDR1 and CDR2: KGHSH and LQKENI. The CDR3 nucleotides are TGTGCCAGCTCACCCACAGAAAATAGCAATCAGCCCCAGCATTTT. It translates to CASSPTENSNQPQHF.

The chain is built from TRBV6-5 and TRBJ2-1; 12 nucleotides line up with TRBD2. V gave up 2 bases and J gave up 8 bases; unmatched junction bases: 4. The CDR3 loop spans 15 amino acids. Germline CDR1 reads MNHEY; CDR2 reads SVGAGI. The CDR3 DNA reads as TGTGCCAGCAGTTACCGGCCTAGCGGGGGGGATGAGCAGTTCTTC. Its translation is CASSYRPSGGDEQFF.

V is TRBV27 and J is TRBJ2-7, with a tentative D call TRBD2 (6 bases). V lost 2 bases, J lost 4 bases, and 15 bases lay in between. CDR1 is MNHEY and CDR2 is SMNVEV in the germline V gene (reference sequence). This CDR3 region has 15 residues. This CDR3 reads CASSLGNSGRYEQYF. The CDR3 region has the DNA TGTGCCAGCAGTTTAGGTAATAGCGGAAGGTACGAGCAGTACTTC.

The gene calls are TRBV5-1 and TRBJ1-1; 9 nucleotides match TRBD1. V lost 2 bases to trimming and J lost 4 bases; unmatched junction nucleotides: 15. The CDR3 is made up of 18 amino acids. CDR1 is SGHRS and CDR2 is YFSETQ in the germline V gene. This CDR3 is CASSLAGTGQPMTTEAFF. CDR3 nucleotides: TGCGCCAGCAGCTTAGCCGGGACAGGGCAACCGATGACCACTGAAGCTTTCTTT.

This chain links TRBV27 with TRBJ2-7; D perhaps matches TRBD2 (6 bases). The CDR3 loop spans 12 amino acids. V was cut by 7 bases and J by 3 bases, with 10 bases left in between. Germline CDR1 reads MNHEY; CDR2 reads SMNVEV (reference sequence). The CDR3 nucleotides read TGTGCCAGCAAAGGGACTTACTACGAGCAGTACTTC. Protein product: CASKGTYYEQYF.

The chain joins TRBV4-1 to TRBJ2-1; TRBD2 matches 9 bases. CDR1 is MGHRA and CDR2 is YSYEKL in the germline V gene. Trimming removed 1 base from V and 9 bases from J; junction bases left unmatched: 4. CDR3 length: 14 residues. The CDR3, as DNA: TGCGCCAGCAGCCAAGTCGCGGGAGGGGGTGAGCAGTTCTTC. Translating gives CASSQVAGGGEQFF.

J is TRBJ2-1 and V is TRBV5-5, with D perhaps TRBD1 (5 bases). V was pared by 4 bases and J by 8 bases, with 16 bases between. From germline, CDR1 is SGHKS and CDR2 YYEKEE (reference sequence). This CDR3 has 14 residues. The CDR3 bases are TGTGCCAGCAGCCCTTGGGCAGGGTGGGATGAGCAGTTCTTC. Translation: CASSPWAGWDEQFF.

The chain has TRBV5-1 and TRBJ2-1, with 7 bases identical to TRBD2. The germline CDR1 and CDR2 sequences are SGHRS and YFSETQ. The CDR3 totals 15 residues. V shed 3 bases, J shed 7 bases, and the junction held 10 bases outside the gene matches. The DNA for the CDR3 is TGCGCCAGCAGCTCGGACCCGGGACTACCAAATGAGCAGTTCTTC. Amino acids: CASSSDPGLPNEQFF.

Only one count was recorded for this clone. The chain combines TRBV7-9 with TRBJ2-4, with D perhaps matching TRBD1 (6 bases). Per germline, CDR1 SEHNR and CDR2 FQNEAQ (reference sequence). This CDR3 contains 16 residues. Trimming shortened V by 5 bases and J by 1 base, and 15 bases separated the two germline ends. In nucleotides, the CDR3 is TGTGCCAGCAGCCTAGGACTGAGGGGGGCCAAAAACATTCAGTACTTC. It is translated as CASSLGLRGAKNIQYF.

This rearrangement joins TRBV5-1 to TRBJ2-1; 14 positions match TRBD2. CDR1 and CDR2 from the germline V gene are SGHRS and YFSETQ. Trimming at V came to 2 bases and at J to 12 bases, leaving 13 bases not matched to a gene. This CDR3 is 17 amino acids long. The CDR3 here is CASSFSWGTSGRGMQFF. CDR3 nucleotide sequence: TGCGCCAGCAGCTTTTCTTGGGGGACTAGCGGGAGAGGGATGCAGTTCTTC.

V usage is TRBV27 and J usage is TRBJ1-5; D gene uncertain. The length of the CDR3 is 17 residues. V was shortened by 3 bases and J by 6 bases, with 21 bases between the two germline ends. Germline CDR1 MNHEY, CDR2 SMNVEV (reference sequence). This CDR3 is CASSLFGELSMGQPQHF. CDR3 DNA sequence: TGTGCCAGCAGTTTGTTTGGGGAGTTGTCAATGGGTCAGCCCCAGCATTTT.